This TCR beta chain derives from a study of T cell responses to AZD1222 COVID-19 vaccine. Study results and limitations: Repertoires in all cases were sampled only once the peak T cell response had passed. Donors were chiefly white British, with a greater number of females, and clonal diversity was perhaps underestimated. Baseline seropositivity occurred in only a handful of AZD1222 recipients.

Only in-frame clones appear in the TCRdb table, and some are missing; sequencing was by immunoSEQ multiplex PCR. The sample records roughly 200,000 clones, roughly 92% being singletons. Note on this clone: Its cognate antigen is unknown.

V was trimmed by 7 bases and J by 0 bases, leaving 15 bases between them. From germline, CDR1 is LGHNT and CDR2 FRNRAP. The CDR3 runs 16 residues. The sample consisted of peripheral blood, taken on day 0 of AZD1222 vaccination. This TCR came from an adult in good health. The chain links TRBV12-5 to TRBJ2-2, with a tentative D call TRBD1 (5 bases). CDR3 DNA: TGTGCTAGTGTCTTGGGTTGGACAACGAACACCGGGGAGCTGTTTTTT. Its translation is CASVLGWTTNTGELFF. The variable domain in full, with the rest retrieved from reference TRBV12-5 and TRBJ2-2, is DARVTQTPRHKVTEMGQEVTMRCQPILGHNTVFWYRQTMMQGLELLAYFRNRAPLDDSGMPKDRFSAEMPDATLATLKIQPSEPRDSAVYFCASVLGWTTNTGELFFGEGSRLTVL.